One sample yielded the 18 T cell receptor beta chains listed below, sequenced in a study of blood T cell repertoires in COVID-19. The method was immunoSEQ multiplex PCR; TCRdb's version includes in-frame clones alone and lacks a portion of them. The sample includes 90,000 to 150,000 clones, approximately 83% of them seen just once. Sequencing was performed on peripheral blood. The receptors stem from a man at least 80 years old with acute or convalescent COVID-19.

The rearrangement uses TRBV3-1 (or the pseudogene TRBV3-2) and TRBJ1-6; D is perhaps TRBD1 (5 bases). The CDR3 extends over 14 amino acids. V was cut by 5 bases and J by 6 bases, with 11 bases left in between. Per germline, CDR1 LGHDT and CDR2 YNNKEL (reference sequence). CDR3 loop: CASSNLGGNSPLHF. The CDR3 bases are TGTGCCAGCAGCAACCTCGGGGGTAATTCACCCCTCCACTTT.

V and J are TRBV11-2 and TRBJ2-7; a weak D match, TRBD2 (5 bases). This CDR3 comprises 13 residues. CDR1 SGHAT and CDR2 FQNNGV come from the germline V gene. V lost 5 bases to trimming and J lost 6 bases, with 14 bases between them. Here the CDR3 DNA reads TGTGCCAGCAGCGCGCAACTAGTCCGCGAGCAGTACTTC. Translating it yields CASSAQLVREQYF.

The gene calls are TRBV9 and TRBJ1-4, with 9 bases identical to TRBD1. V was pared by 3 bases and J by 10 bases, with 10 bases of the junction left unmatched. Looked up from germline, CDR1 is SGDLS and CDR2 is YYNGEE. The CDR3 has 15 amino acids. CDR3 bases: TGTGCCAGCAGCGGGCAACAGGGGGCGGTCGGAAAACTGTTTTTT. It yields the protein CASSGQQGAVGKLFF.

The chain carries TRBV9 and TRBJ2-2; TRBD2 might be the D (6 bases). Per the germline V gene, CDR1 is SGDLS and CDR2 is YYNGEE. V was pared by 6 bases and J by 2 bases, with 14 bases between. This CDR3 comprises 15 residues. CDR3 nucleotides: TGTGCCAGCACCCCCCGGGGGAGCAACACCGGGGAGCTGTTTTTT. Its translation: CASTPRGSNTGELFF.

This chain connects TRBV24-1 to TRBJ2-2; weak D call: TRBD2 (7 bases). With 3 bases removed from V and 1 base from J, the gap between germline ends came to 11 bases. This CDR3 spans 16 amino acids. Per the germline V gene, CDR1 is KGHDR and CDR2 is SFDVKD. The CDR3 region has the DNA TGTGCCACCAGTGATGGGGGGGGGCTGAACACCGGGGAGCTGTTTTTT. Translation: CATSDGGGLNTGELFF.

The V call is TRBV7-3, the J call TRBJ2-1, with a tentative D call TRBD1 (6 bases). There are 16 residues in the CDR3. The V end lost 1 base, the J end lost 3 bases, and 13 bases lay between the germline ends. The germline V gene has CDR1 SGHTA and CDR2 FQGTGA. The CDR3 DNA is TGTGCCAGCAGCTTAAGTGTGGGACACGTCTACAATGAGCAGTTCTTC. Residues: CASSLSVGHVYNEQFF.

A single count supports this clone. V usage is TRBV3-1 (or the pseudogene TRBV3-2) and J usage is TRBJ1-2; 7 bases are a match to TRBD1. J gave up 4 bases and V 4 bases, and 6 bases lay outside the gene matches. In germline, CDR1 is LGHDT, CDR2 YNNKEL (reference sequence). CDR3 length: 14 residues. The CDR3 DNA sequence: TGTGCCAGCAGCCCCGGGACAGATTCCTATGGCTACACCTTC. The encoded protein is CASSPGTDSYGYTF.

The chain links TRBV12-5 to TRBJ1-5; 9 nucleotides line up with TRBD1. Germline values: CDR1 LGHNT, CDR2 FRNRAP. With V trimmed by 2 bases and J by 3 bases, 20 bases remained unmatched. This CDR3 has 21 amino acids. CDR3 protein: CASGLPRTPSTGTGNNQPQHF. Written as DNA, the CDR3 is TGTGCTAGTGGTTTGCCTCGTACCCCCTCGACCGGGACAGGGAACAATCAGCCCCAGCATTTT.

The chain employs TRBV18 and TRBJ2-7, with 7 bases aligning to TRBD1. Germline CDR1 is KGHSH and CDR2 is LQKENI. The CDR3 has 15 amino acids. V lost 0 bases, J lost 4 bases, and 6 bases stayed unmatched. CDR3 sequence (DNA): TGTGCCAGCTCACCACCGCCGACAGGGCGATACGAGCAGTACTTC. This encodes CASSPPPTGRYEQYF.

This clone was observed once. The genes are TRBV30 and TRBJ1-5; TRBD1 aligns across 7 bases. The CDR3 runs 13 residues. Germline loops: CDR1 GTSNPN, CDR2 SVGIG (reference sequence). J gave up 4 bases and V 3 bases, and 3 bases lay outside the gene matches. The CDR3, as DNA: TGTGCCTGGAGCTTGGACAGGAATCAGCCCCAGCATTTT. Amino acids: CAWSLDRNQPQHF.

V gene TRBV5-6 combines with J gene TRBJ2-1; D is perhaps TRBD1 (6 bases). Trimming left V 4 bases short and J 10 bases short, with 21 bases between. Germline V gives CDR1 SGHDT, CDR2 YYEEEE. CDR3 length: 15 amino acids. The DNA of the CDR3 is TGTGCCAGCAGCGCCGGAGACAGGCGACCTGGGGAGCAGTTCTTC. This sequence encodes CASSAGDRRPGEQFF.

This chain connects TRBV19 to TRBJ1-3; 11 nucleotides align to TRBD1. After removal of 6 bases from V and 8 bases from J, the junction contained 3 bases not matched to a gene. CDR3 length equals 13 residues. Germline V gene sequence: CDR1 LNHDA, CDR2 SQIVND (reference sequence). In nucleotides, the CDR3 is TGTGCCAGTAGGACGGGACAGGGGGACACCATATATTTT. As protein: CASRTGQGDTIYF.

The V gene is TRBV19, the J gene TRBJ2-1, with 14 bases identical to TRBD2. The ends lost 6 bases at V and 6 bases at J; junction bases unmatched: 7. The CDR3 sequence is 16 residues long. Germline CDR1 is LNHDA and CDR2 is SQIVND (reference sequence). The chain's CDR3 is CASSWYGTSGSNEQFF. Here the CDR3 DNA reads TGTGCCAGTAGCTGGTATGGGACTAGCGGGAGCAATGAGCAGTTCTTC. Full variable domain (rest looked up from reference TRBV19 and TRBJ2-1): DGGITQSPKYLFRKEGQNVTLSCEQNLNHDAMYWYRQDPGQGLRLIYYSQIVNDFQKGDIAEGYSVSREKKESFPLTVTSAQKNPTAFYLCASSWYGTSGSNEQFFGPGTRLTVL.

This clone was counted between two and nine times. V gene TRBV2 combines with J gene TRBJ1-1; 7 bases are shared with TRBD1. The germline V gene has CDR1 SNHLY and CDR2 FYNNEI. There are 15 residues in the CDR3. V shed 11 bases, J shed 5 bases, and the junction held 17 bases outside the gene matches. The DNA of the CDR3 is TGTGCCGCCAAAACCGAGGGGGCGCGGAGGACTGAAGCTTTCTTT. This sequence encodes CAAKTEGARRTEAFF.

The V and J genes are TRBV29-1 and TRBJ2-7, with D hard to call. The CDR3 spans 14 residues. The ends were cut back, 2 bases at V and 0 bases at J, with 11 bases in the middle. Germline assignment: CDR1 SQVTM and CDR2 ANQGSEA. CDR3 sequence (DNA): TGCAGCGTTGAATTACACAAAAACTCCTACGAGCAGTACTTC. Its protein product is CSVELHKNSYEQYF.

This clone was seen a few times. The chain couples TRBV18 to TRBJ2-2; the match to TRBD1 covers 7 bases. This CDR3 comprises 14 residues. The J segment lost 4 bases and the V segment lost 6 bases, leaving 5 bases of the junction unmatched. Looked up from germline, CDR1 is KGHSH and CDR2 is LQKENI. The CDR3 protein is CASSLGTVTGELFF. The CDR3 DNA reads TGTGCCAGCTCGCTCGGGACAGTCACCGGGGAGCTGTTTTTT.

The chain has TRBV29-1 and TRBJ1-2; D is perhaps TRBD1 (6 bases). The germline V and J ends were trimmed by 1 base and 4 bases, with 10 bases remaining between them. This CDR3 is 13 amino acids long. From germline, CDR1 is SQVTM and CDR2 ANQGSEA. Here the CDR3 DNA reads TGCAGCGTTGAAGCTCAACAGGGCTATGGCTACACCTTC. Protein product: CSVEAQQGYGYTF.

The CDR3 DNA follows: TGTGCCAGCAGCTTGCTCATCGGTAACACTGAAGCTTTCTTT. Translated: CASSLLIGNTEAFF. The rearrangement links TRBV7-2 to TRBJ1-1; D remains unclear. Germline V gene sequence: CDR1 SGHTA, CDR2 FQGNSA. The CDR3 totals 14 residues. V dropped 3 bases and J dropped 2 bases, with 10 bases sitting between them.